The clone carrying this T cell receptor (delta chain) is hyperexpanded by share. Its target is not known. Other nucleotide sequences from this sample produce the same CDR3. This CDR3 spans 22 amino acids. Germline V gene lookup returns CDR1 GEAIGNYY and CDR2 EKD. J was trimmed by 4 bases and V by 3 bases; bases with no gene match: 28. The data belong to a study of gammadelta T cells in human blood. Study-wide results and limits: Polyclonal expansion of innate γδ T cells after birth appeared microbially driven.

TCRdb applied CATT to the RT-PCR reads for clone calling. The sample records 350 to 400 delta-chain clones, roughly 10% being singletons. This chain links TRDV2 with TRDJ1; TRDD3 aligns across 10 bases. This sequence originates from a human donor. The sequencing input was Vgamma9Vdelta2 gamma-delta T cells from adult blood. CDR3 amino acids: CACDGLEQHRSWGISGNDKLIF. The CDR3 DNA is TGTGCCTGTGACGGATTAGAACAACACCGTAGCTGGGGGATAAGCGGCAACGATAAACTCATCTTT.